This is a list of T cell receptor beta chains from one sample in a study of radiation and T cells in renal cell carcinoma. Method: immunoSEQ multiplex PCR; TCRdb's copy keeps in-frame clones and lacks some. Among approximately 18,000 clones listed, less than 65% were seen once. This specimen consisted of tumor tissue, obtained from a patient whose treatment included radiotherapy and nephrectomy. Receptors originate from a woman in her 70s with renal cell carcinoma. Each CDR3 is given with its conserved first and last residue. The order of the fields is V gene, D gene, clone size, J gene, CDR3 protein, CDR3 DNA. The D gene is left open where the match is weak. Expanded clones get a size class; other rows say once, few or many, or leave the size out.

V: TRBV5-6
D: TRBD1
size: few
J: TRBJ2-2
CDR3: CASSGTATPTNTGELFF
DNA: TGTGCCAGCAGCGGGACAGCCACCCCAACGAACACCGGGGAGCTGTTTTTT

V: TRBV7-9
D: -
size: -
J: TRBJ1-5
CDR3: CASSPSTNQPQHF
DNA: TGTGCCAGCAGCCCTTCCACAAATCAGCCCCAGCATTTT

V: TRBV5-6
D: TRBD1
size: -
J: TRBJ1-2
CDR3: CASSLRTGIYNYGYTF
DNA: TGTGCCAGCAGCTTGAGGACAGGGATTTATAACTATGGCTACACCTTC

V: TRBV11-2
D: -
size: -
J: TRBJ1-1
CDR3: CASSSMRIITEAFF
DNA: TGTGCCAGCAGCTCAATGCGGATTATCACTGAAGCTTTCTTT

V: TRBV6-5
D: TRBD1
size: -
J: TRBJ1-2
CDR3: CASRETGLYGYTF
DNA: TGTGCCAGCAGGGAGACAGGGCTATATGGCTACACCTTC

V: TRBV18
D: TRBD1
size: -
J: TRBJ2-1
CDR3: CASSLNRGTAYNEQFF
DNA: TGTGCCAGCTCACTAAACAGGGGAACGGCCTACAATGAGCAGTTCTTC

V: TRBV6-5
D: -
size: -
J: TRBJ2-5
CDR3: CASSSRGGQETQYF
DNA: TGTGCCAGCAGTAGCAGGGGGGGACAAGAGACCCAGTACTTC

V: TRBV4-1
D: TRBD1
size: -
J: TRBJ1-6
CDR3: CASSQGTGYSPLHF
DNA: TGCGCCAGCAGCCAAGGGACAGGGTATTCACCCCTCCACTTT

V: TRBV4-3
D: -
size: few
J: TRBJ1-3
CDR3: CASSQDRTGAFGNTIYF
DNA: TGCGCCAGCAGCCAAGATCGAACGGGGGCTTTTGGAAACACCATATATTTT

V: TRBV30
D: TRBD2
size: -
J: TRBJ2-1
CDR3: CAWSHVAGSSYNEQFF
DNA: TGTGCCTGGAGTCATGTAGCGGGGAGCTCCTACAATGAGCAGTTCTTC

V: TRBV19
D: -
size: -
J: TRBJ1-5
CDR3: CASSMGRNQPQHF
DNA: TGTGCCAGTAGTATGGGGAGGAATCAGCCCCAGCATTTT

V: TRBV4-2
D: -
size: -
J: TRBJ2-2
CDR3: CASSPESTGELFF
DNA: TGTGCCAGCAGCCCTGAATCCACCGGGGAGCTGTTTTTT

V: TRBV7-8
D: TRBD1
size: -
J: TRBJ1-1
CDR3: CASSGQGSLNTEAFF
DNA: TGTGCCAGCAGCGGACAGGGGTCCCTGAACACTGAAGCTTTCTTT

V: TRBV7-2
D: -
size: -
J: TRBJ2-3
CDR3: CASSLNPLQDTQYF
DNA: TGTGCCAGCAGCTTAAATCCCCTTCAAGATACGCAGTATTTT

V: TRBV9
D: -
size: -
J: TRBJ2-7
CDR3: CASSGALSLSEQYF
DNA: TGTGCCAGCAGCGGTGCCCTATCCTTGTCCGAGCAGTACTTC

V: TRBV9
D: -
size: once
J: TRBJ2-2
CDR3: CASSAGPNDGELFF
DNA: TGTGCCAGCAGCGCGGGACCTAACGACGGGGAGCTGTTTTTT

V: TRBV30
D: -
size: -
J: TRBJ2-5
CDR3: CAWSVPPGARETQYF
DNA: TGTGCCTGGAGTGTACCCCCGGGGGCTCGTGAGACCCAGTACTTC

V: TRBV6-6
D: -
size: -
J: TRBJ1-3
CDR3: CASSRREGNTIYF
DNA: TGTGCCAGCAGTCGACGTGAGGGGAACACCATATATTTT

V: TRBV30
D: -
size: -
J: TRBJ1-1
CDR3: CAWKKARDTEAFF
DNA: TGTGCCTGGAAAAAGGCGAGGGACACTGAAGCTTTCTTT

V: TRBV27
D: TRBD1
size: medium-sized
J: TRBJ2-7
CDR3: CASSLSIRGPYEQYF
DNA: TGTGCCAGCAGTTTATCGATCAGGGGGCCCTACGAGCAGTACTTC

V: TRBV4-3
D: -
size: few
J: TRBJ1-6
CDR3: CASSQSGLENSPLHF
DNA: TGCGCCAGCAGCCAATCAGGACTGGAAAATTCACCCCTCCACTTT

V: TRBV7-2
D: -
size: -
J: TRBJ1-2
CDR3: CASSSYTMGGYTF
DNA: TGTGCCAGCAGCTCGTACACCATGGGGGGCTACACCTTC

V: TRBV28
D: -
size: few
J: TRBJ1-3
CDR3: CASSLVRWGNTIYF
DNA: TGTGCCAGCAGTTTAGTGAGGTGGGGAAACACCATATATTTT

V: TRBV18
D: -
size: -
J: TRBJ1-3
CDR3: CASSPPLDRSGNTIYF
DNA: TGTGCCAGCTCACCACCTCTAGACAGATCTGGAAACACCATATATTTT

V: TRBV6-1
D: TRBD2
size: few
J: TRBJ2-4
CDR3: CASSRTRVLIQYF
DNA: TGTGCCAGCAGCCGGACTAGGGTCCTCATTCAGTACTTC

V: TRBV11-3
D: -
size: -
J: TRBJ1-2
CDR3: CASSLTWRSGANYGYTF
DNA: TGTGCCAGCAGCCTCACATGGCGTTCTGGGGCAAACTATGGCTACACCTTC

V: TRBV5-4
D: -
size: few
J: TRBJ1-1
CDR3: CASSYPTVRAEAFF
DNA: TGTGCCAGCAGTTACCCCACAGTGAGAGCTGAAGCTTTCTTT

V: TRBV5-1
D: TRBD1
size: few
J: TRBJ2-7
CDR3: CASSLAGQGYEQYF
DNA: TGCGCCAGCAGCTTGGCGGGACAGGGCTACGAGCAGTACTTC

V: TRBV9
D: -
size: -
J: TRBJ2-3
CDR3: CASSVEGTTDTQYF
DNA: TGTGCCAGCAGCGTAGAAGGTACCACAGATACGCAGTATTTT

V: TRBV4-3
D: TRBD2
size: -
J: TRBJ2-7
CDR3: CASSQGTSGTYEQYF
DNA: TGCGCCAGCAGCCAAGGGACTAGCGGTACCTACGAGCAGTACTTC

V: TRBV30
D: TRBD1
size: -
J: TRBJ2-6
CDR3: CAWSVGTAGANVLTF
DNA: TGTGCCTGGAGTGTTGGGACAGCTGGGGCCAACGTCCTGACTTTC

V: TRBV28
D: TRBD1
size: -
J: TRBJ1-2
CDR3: CASSPFQGATYGYTF
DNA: TGTGCCAGCAGTCCCTTTCAGGGGGCCACCTATGGCTACACCTTC

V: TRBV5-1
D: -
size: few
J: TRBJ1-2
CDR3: CASKQPGTLNYGYTF
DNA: TGCGCCAGCAAGCAGCCCGGGACGCTGAACTATGGCTACACCTTC

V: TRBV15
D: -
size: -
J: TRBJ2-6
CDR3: CATSIEGSGANVLTF
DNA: TGTGCCACCAGCATAGAGGGATCTGGGGCCAACGTCCTGACTTTC

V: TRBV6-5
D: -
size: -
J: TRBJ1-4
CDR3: CASSYFRTEGEKLFF
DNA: TGTGCCAGCAGTTACTTCCGCACCGAGGGGGAAAAACTGTTTTTT

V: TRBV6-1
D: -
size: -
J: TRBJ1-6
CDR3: CASSDVSPLHF
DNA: TGTGCCAGCAGTGACGTGTCACCCCTCCACTTT

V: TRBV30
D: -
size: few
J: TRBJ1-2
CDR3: CAWSVQGTYGYTF
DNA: TGTGCCTGGAGTGTACAGGGAACCTATGGCTACACCTTC

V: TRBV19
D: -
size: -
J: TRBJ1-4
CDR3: CASTPSPQGRRSEKLFF
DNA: TGTGCCAGTACCCCCTCCCCCCAGGGGCGCAGAAGTGAAAAACTGTTTTTT

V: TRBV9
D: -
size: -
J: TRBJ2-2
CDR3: CASSVGPGTGELFF
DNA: TGTGCCAGCAGCGTAGGGCCCGGAACCGGGGAGCTGTTTTTT

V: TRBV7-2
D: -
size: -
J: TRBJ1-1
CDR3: CASSLELNTAEAFF
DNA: TGTGCCAGCAGCTTAGAGCTAAACACAGCTGAAGCTTTCTTT

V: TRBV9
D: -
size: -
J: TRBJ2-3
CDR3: CASSVAGRATDTQYF
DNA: TGTGCCAGCAGCGTAGCGGGCAGGGCCACAGATACGCAGTATTTT

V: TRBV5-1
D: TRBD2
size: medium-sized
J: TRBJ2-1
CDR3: CASSLVRTSGNEQFF
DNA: TGCGCCAGCAGCTTGGTCCGGACTAGCGGGAATGAGCAGTTCTTC

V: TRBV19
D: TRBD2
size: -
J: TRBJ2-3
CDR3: CASSSLAGLNTDTQYF
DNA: TGTGCCAGTAGTTCTTTAGCGGGGCTGAACACAGATACGCAGTATTTT

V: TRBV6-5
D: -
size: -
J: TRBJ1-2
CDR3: CASRTVLYGYTF
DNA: TGTGCCAGCAGGACAGTCCTATATGGCTACACCTTC

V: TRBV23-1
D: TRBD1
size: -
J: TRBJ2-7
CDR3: CASSQQIKDRVGEQYF
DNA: TGCGCCAGCAGTCAACAAATAAAAGACAGGGTCGGCGAGCAGTACTTC